Given below is one T cell receptor beta chain in context. What it binds is unknown. Germline assignment: CDR1 SGHTA and CDR2 FQGNSA. CDR3 size: 17 residues. With V trimmed by 2 bases and J by 7 bases, 14 bases remained unmatched. This sample stems from a study of T-cell memory formation after mild COVID-19. Across the whole study: The two donors had largely donor-specific TCR clusters.

The study, taken as a whole, reports: Specificity for SARS-CoV-2 was not confirmed among the second-wave clones peaking on day 37. Mostly located in CM and EM were contracting CD4+ clones, with contracting CD8+ clones located in EMRA.

MiXCR, run by TCRdb on the 5' RACE reads, gives a single entry per CDR3 protein. The sample includes about 250,000 distinct CDR3 sequences, approximately 16% of them seen just once. This sequence joins TRBV7-2 and TRBJ2-5, with 9 bases matching TRBD2. The specimen sequenced was PBMCs or a T cell subset sorted from them (not recorded which). The TCR originated in a man aged 18 to 29 who had mild COVID-19 (a few samples of this study predate the infection). Cell type and time point are not known. The CDR3 sequence is CASSLLAGALNGGTQYF. The CDR3 region has the DNA TGTGCCAGCAGCTTATTAGCGGGGGCTCTGAATGGTGGGACCCAGTACTTC.